Listed below are T cell receptor beta chains from one sample, sequenced in a study of PD-1 blockade in classical Hodgkin lymphoma. Sequencing was performed with immunoSEQ multiplex PCR; in TCRdb, only in-frame clones are kept and a portion is missing. Of 15,000 to 20,000 clones in the sample, roughly nine tenths were seen once. The input for sequencing was CD8+ T cells from blood, taken before the fourth cycle of nivolumab. Receptor source: a human donor with classical Hodgkin lymphoma. Both conserved end residues are part of each CDR3. The D gene is left open where the match is weak. Size values are once, few and many counts, or a class for expanded clones, and some rows have none.

D: .
size: .
J: TRBJ1-1
V: TRBV25-1
DNA: TGTGCCAGCAGTGTGTGGGTGAACACTGAAGCTTTCTTT
CDR3: CASSVWVNTEAFF

D: .
size: few
J: TRBJ1-3
V: TRBV19
DNA: TGTGCCAGTAGCCTCGCATGGGCGAGCTCTGGAAACACCATATATTTT
CDR3: CASSLAWASSGNTIYF

D: TRBD1
size: .
J: TRBJ2-1
V: TRBV10-2
DNA: TGCGCCAGCAGCTATGACAGGGTACCCTACAATGAGCAGTTCTTC
CDR3: CASSYDRVPYNEQFF

D: TRBD1
size: few
J: TRBJ1-2
V: TRBV5-1
DNA: TGCGCCAGCAGCTGGTCCGGGACAGCCCTCTATGGCTACACCTTC
CDR3: CASSWSGTALYGYTF

D: TRBD1
size: .
J: TRBJ1-5
V: TRBV28
DNA: TGTGCCAGCAGCCACACAGGGGGCACTGATCAGCCCCAGCATTTT
CDR3: CASSHTGGTDQPQHF

D: .
size: .
J: TRBJ2-3
V: TRBV4-2
DNA: TGTGCCAGCAGCCAGGACACAGATACGCAGTATTTT
CDR3: CASSQDTDTQYF

D: .
size: .
J: TRBJ2-7
V: TRBV7-9
DNA: TGTGCCAGCAGCATCAAAGGGGGGTACGAGCAGTACTTC
CDR3: CASSIKGGYEQYF

D: TRBD1
size: .
J: TRBJ2-5
V: TRBV5-1
DNA: TGCGCCAGCAGCGCAGACAGGGGGTTACAAGAGACCCAGTACTTC
CDR3: CASSADRGLQETQYF

D: .
size: .
J: TRBJ1-5
V: TRBV30
DNA: TGTGCCTGGAGTGTGGGAGCGGGGAGCAATCAGCCCCAGCATTTT
CDR3: CAWSVGAGSNQPQHF

D: TRBD1
size: .
J: TRBJ2-3
V: TRBV6-1
DNA: TGTGCCAGCAGTGAACCGGACAGGTCGCGGGATTTT
CDR3: CASSEPDRSRDF

D: .
size: .
J: TRBJ2-2
V: TRBV25-1
DNA: TGTGCCAGCAGTGAATATGAGGGTATGAACACCGGGGAGCTGTTTTTT
CDR3: CASSEYEGMNTGELFF

D: .
size: .
J: TRBJ2-7
V: TRBV10-1
DNA: TGCGCCAGCAGTGAGTGGGCAGGGGTAGGGGAGCAGTACTTC
CDR3: CASSEWAGVGEQYF

D: .
size: .
J: TRBJ1-1
V: TRBV19
DNA: TGTGCCAGTAGTATTGGAGGGCTCACTGAAGCTTTCTTT
CDR3: CASSIGGLTEAFF

D: .
size: .
J: TRBJ2-2
V: TRBV27
DNA: TGTGCCAGCAGTTTGATATCGGAGGTTAACACCGGGGAGCTGTTTTTT
CDR3: CASSLISEVNTGELFF

D: .
size: few
J: TRBJ1-2
V: TRBV4-2
DNA: TGTGCCAGCAGCCAAGAAGGGGCCAGAGGCTACACCTTC
CDR3: CASSQEGARGYTF

D: .
size: .
J: TRBJ2-3
V: TRBV4-1
DNA: TGCGCCAGCAGCCACCAAGCCCCCGGAACGAACACAGATACGCAGTATTTT
CDR3: CASSHQAPGTNTDTQYF

D: TRBD1
size: .
J: TRBJ1-2
V: TRBV29-1
DNA: TGCAGCATCCGGGACAGGGATCCTTATGGCTACACCTTC
CDR3: CSIRDRDPYGYTF

D: .
size: .
J: TRBJ2-1
V: TRBV5-1
DNA: TGCGCCAGCAGCTTTAAGAACAATGAGCAGTTCTTC
CDR3: CASSFKNNEQFF

D: .
size: .
J: TRBJ2-3
V: TRBV7-9
DNA: TGTGCCAGCAGCGCTCCGTCGTCTGCAGATACGCAGTATTTT
CDR3: CASSAPSSADTQYF

D: .
size: .
J: TRBJ2-1
V: TRBV2
DNA: TGTGCCAGCAGTGAAGCGGGGCAGCACCCGATAAATGAGCAGTTCTTC
CDR3: CASSEAGQHPINEQFF